A selection of T cell receptor beta chains follows, all from one sample in a study of shared clonotypes between healthy human individuals. TCRdb's table, derived via immunoSEQ multiplex PCR, lists solely in-frame clones and lacks some. The sample lists 2 million to 2.5 million clones, 95% seen once, with more than 0.1% in the top ten. Sequences were obtained from naive CD4+ T cells sorted from blood. Receptor source: a man aged 18 to 29 in good health. Each CDR3 is given with its conserved first and last residue. D genes are given only for firm matches. Only some rows state a clone size, as once, few, many or a class for expanded clones.

J | V | D | size | DNA | CDR3
TRBJ1-1 | TRBV7-9 | NA | NA | TGTGCCAGCAGTCTTAGCGTGGCCAGCGGGTCTGAAGCTTTCTTT | CASSLSVASGSEAFF
TRBJ2-7 | TRBV2 | NA | NA | TGTGCCAGCAGTGCCTCAATGGGCACCAACTTC | CASSASMGTNF
TRBJ2-6 | TRBV9 | NA | NA | TGTGCCAGCAGCGTGTGGGCCTCTGGGGCCAACGTCCTGACTTTC | CASSVWASGANVLTF
TRBJ2-1 | TRBV7-7 | TRBD2 | NA | TGTGCTAGCAGCCACGGGCTAGCGGGAGGTGAGCAGTTCTTC | CASSHGLAGGEQFF
TRBJ1-6 | TRBV6-5 | TRBD1 | few | TGTGCCAGCAGTTTCCTAGGACAGGGTTCTTCACCCCTCCACTTT | CASSFLGQGSSPLHF
TRBJ1-5 | TRBV28 | NA | NA | TGTGCCAGCAGTTCGGTCAAGCGGCCCCAGCATTTT | CASSSVKRPQHF
TRBJ2-1 | TRBV5-1 | NA | NA | TGCGCCAGCAGCTTGGTTGGGGACAACGACAATGAGCAGTTCTTC | CASSLVGDNDNEQFF
TRBJ1-2 | TRBV2 | TRBD1 | few | TGTGCCAGCCGACAGGGTGGCGGCTACACCTTC | CASRQGGGYTF
TRBJ1-5 | TRBV11-3 | NA | NA | TGTGCCAGCAGCCTCCGGGGATGCTACAATCAGCCCCAGCATTTT | CASSLRGCYNQPQHF
TRBJ1-4 | TRBV6-1 | NA | NA | TGTGCCACCGAAACCGCAGGGCCGGGGGAAAAACTGTTTTTT | CATETAGPGEKLFF
TRBJ1-2 | TRBV5-1 | TRBD1 | NA | TGCGCCAGCAGCTTGGGTGGGACAGGGGACTATGGCTACACCTTC | CASSLGGTGDYGYTF
TRBJ1-2 | TRBV6-5 | NA | once | TGTGCCAGCAGCCCCGAGGGGGGAGGCTACACCTTC | CASSPEGGGYTF
TRBJ1-6 | TRBV10-3 | NA | once | TGTGCCACCGGGACTTTAGATTCACCCCTCCACTTT | CATGTLDSPLHF
TRBJ1-2 | TRBV28 | NA | NA | TGTGCCAGCAGTCTTATATCCTTGGGGGTAGCTAACTATGGCTACACCTTC | CASSLISLGVANYGYTF